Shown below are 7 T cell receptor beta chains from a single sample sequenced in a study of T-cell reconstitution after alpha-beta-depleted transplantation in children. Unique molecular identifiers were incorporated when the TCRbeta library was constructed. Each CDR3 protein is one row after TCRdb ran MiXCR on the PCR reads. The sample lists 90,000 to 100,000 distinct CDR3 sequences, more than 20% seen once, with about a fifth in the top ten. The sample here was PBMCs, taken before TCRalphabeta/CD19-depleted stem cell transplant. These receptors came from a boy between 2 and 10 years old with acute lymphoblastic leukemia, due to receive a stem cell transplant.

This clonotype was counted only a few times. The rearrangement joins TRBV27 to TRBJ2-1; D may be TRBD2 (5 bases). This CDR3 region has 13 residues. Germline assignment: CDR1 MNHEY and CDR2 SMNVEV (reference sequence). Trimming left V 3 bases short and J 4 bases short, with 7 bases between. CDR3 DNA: TGTGCCAGCAGTTTTCGGGAATACAATGAGCAGTTCTTC. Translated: CASSFREYNEQFF.

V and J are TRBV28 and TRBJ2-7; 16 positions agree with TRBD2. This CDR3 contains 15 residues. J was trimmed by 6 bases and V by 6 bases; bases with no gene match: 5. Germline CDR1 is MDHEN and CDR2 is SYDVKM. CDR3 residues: CASSAGTSGRVEQYF. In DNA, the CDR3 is TGTGCCAGCAGCGCCGGGACTAGCGGGAGGGTCGAGCAGTACTTC.

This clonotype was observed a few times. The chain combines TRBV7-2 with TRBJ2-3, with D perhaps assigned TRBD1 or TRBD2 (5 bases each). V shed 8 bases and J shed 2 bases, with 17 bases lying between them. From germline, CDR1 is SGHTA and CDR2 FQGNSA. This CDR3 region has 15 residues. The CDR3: CASHLWQGVTDTQYF. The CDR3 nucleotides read TGTGCCAGCCACCTTTGGCAGGGAGTCACAGATACGCAGTATTTT.

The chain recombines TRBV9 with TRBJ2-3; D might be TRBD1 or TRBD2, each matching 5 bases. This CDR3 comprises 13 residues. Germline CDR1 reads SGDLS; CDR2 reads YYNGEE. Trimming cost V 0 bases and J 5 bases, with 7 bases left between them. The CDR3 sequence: CASSVGGEDTQYF. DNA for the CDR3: TGTGCCAGCAGCGTAGGAGGGGAAGATACGCAGTATTTT.

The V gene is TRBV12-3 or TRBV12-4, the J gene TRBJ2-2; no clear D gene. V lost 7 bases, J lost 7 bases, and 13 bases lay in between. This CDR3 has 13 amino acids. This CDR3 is CASTSVPNGELFF. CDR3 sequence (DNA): TGTGCCAGCACCTCAGTGCCCAACGGGGAGCTGTTTTTT.

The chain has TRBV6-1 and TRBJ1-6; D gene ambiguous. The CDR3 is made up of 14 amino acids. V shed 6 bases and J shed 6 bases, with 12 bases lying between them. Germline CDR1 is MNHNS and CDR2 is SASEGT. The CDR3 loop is CASSAAPVNSPLHF. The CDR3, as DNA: TGTGCCAGCAGCGCCGCCCCAGTTAATTCACCCCTCCACTTT.

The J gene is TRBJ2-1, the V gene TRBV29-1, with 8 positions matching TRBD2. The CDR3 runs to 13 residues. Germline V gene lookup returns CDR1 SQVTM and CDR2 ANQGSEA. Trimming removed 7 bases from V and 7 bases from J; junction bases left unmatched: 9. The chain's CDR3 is CSGSGSLLNEQFF. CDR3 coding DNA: TGCAGCGGGAGCGGGAGCCTCCTGAATGAGCAGTTCTTC.